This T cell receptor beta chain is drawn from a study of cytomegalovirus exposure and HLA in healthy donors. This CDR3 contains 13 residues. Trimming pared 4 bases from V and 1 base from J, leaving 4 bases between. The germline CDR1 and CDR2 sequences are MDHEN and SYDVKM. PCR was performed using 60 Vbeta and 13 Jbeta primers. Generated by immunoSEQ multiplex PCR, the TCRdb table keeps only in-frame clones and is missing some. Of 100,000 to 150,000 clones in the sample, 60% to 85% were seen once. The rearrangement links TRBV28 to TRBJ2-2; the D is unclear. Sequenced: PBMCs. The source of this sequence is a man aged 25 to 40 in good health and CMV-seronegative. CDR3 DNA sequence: TGTGCCAGCAGTTCCGTGAACACCGGGGAGCTGTTTTTT. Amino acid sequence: CASSSVNTGELFF. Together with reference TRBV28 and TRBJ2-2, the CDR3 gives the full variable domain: DVKVTQSSRYLVKRTGEKVFLECVQDMDHENMFWYRQDPGLGLRLIYFSYDVKMKEKGDIPEGYSVSREKKERFSLILESASTNQTSMYLCASSSVNTGELFFGEGSRLTVL.